Each of the 21 T cell receptor beta chains below was sequenced from the same sample in a study of blood T cell repertoires in COVID-19. The protocol was immunoSEQ multiplex PCR, while the TCRdb copy is restricted to in-frame clones and leaves out a portion. The table has tens of thousands of clones, 80% to 85% seen once. The specimen was peripheral blood. Receptor source: a human donor in a cohort sampled during active COVID-19.

This clone was seen only a few times. This rearrangement joins TRBV10-3 to TRBJ1-6, with no clear D. V shed 4 bases and J shed 9 bases, with 13 bases lying between them. The length of the CDR3 is 14 residues. Germline CDR1 is ENHRY and CDR2 is SYGVKD. CDR3 amino acids: CAISAARLGSPLHF. The CDR3, as DNA: TGTGCCATCAGTGCGGCTCGTCTAGGTTCACCCCTCCACTTT.

CDR3 DNA sequence: TGTGCCAGCAGCTACAACCATAACTATGGCTACACCTTC. Translating gives CASSYNHNYGYTF. V gene TRBV7-2 combines with J gene TRBJ1-2, with D unresolved. V was pared by 4 bases and J by 1 base, with 7 bases between. This CDR3 spans 13 amino acids. The germline V gene has CDR1 SGHTA and CDR2 FQGNSA.

The chain links TRBV29-1 to TRBJ2-5; D gene ambiguous. This CDR3 has 11 residues. CDR1 and CDR2 from the germline V gene are SQVTM and ANQGSEA. V shed 4 bases and J shed 1 base, with 4 bases lying between them. CDR3 coding DNA: TGCAGCGTTGCACTCCAAGAGACCCAGTACTTC. Translating it yields CSVALQETQYF.

This chain uses TRBV5-6 with TRBJ1-2; unclear D gene. Germline assignment: CDR1 SGHDT and CDR2 YYEEEE. CDR3 length: 15 amino acids. Trimming removed 4 bases at V and 8 bases at J, with 21 bases between. DNA of the CDR3: TGTGCCAGCAGCGTAGCGGGCGGGAGTGGGGAAGGCTACACCTTC. The encoded protein is CASSVAGGSGEGYTF. The whole variable domain, filled in from reference TRBV5-6 and TRBJ1-2, reads DAGVTQSPTHLIKTRGQQVTLRCSPKSGHDTVSWYQQALGQGPQFIFQYYEEEERQRGNFPDRFSGHQFPNYSSELNVNALLLGDSALYLCASSVAGGSGEGYTFGSGTRLTVV.

The gene calls are TRBV5-5 and TRBJ1-4; D is perhaps TRBD1 (5 bases). This CDR3 spans 15 amino acids. Germline CDR1 and CDR2: SGHKS and YYEKEE (reference sequence). Trimming removed 3 bases at V and 2 bases at J, with 11 bases between. This CDR3 reads CASSWEGATNEKLFF. The DNA of the CDR3 is TGTGCCAGCAGCTGGGAAGGGGCGACTAATGAAAAACTGTTTTTT.

This chain uses TRBV28 with TRBJ1-4; 11 positions agree with TRBD1. CDR1 is MDHEN and CDR2 is SYDVKM in the germline V gene. This CDR3 has 13 amino acids. V was clipped by 7 bases and J by 11 bases; unmatched bases: 6. The CDR3 coding sequence is TGTGCCAGCATGCCGGGACAGGGGGACAAACTGTTTTTT. Translation gives CASMPGQGDKLFF.

Only a few counts were recorded for this clone. The chain has TRBV19 and TRBJ2-1, with D maybe TRBD2 (6 bases). The CDR3 extends over 17 amino acids. Deletions cut 3 bases from V and 0 bases from J, with 15 bases between. Per the germline V gene, CDR1 is LNHDA and CDR2 is SQIVND (reference sequence). CDR3 residues: CASSIFVGGVSYNEQFF. CDR3 sequence (DNA): TGTGCCAGTAGTATTTTTGTCGGCGGGGTCTCCTACAATGAGCAGTTCTTC.

V usage is TRBV11-2 and J usage is TRBJ2-2; the D is unclear. Germline loops: CDR1 SGHAT, CDR2 FQNNGV. The V end was cut by 5 bases, the J end by 6 bases, with 19 bases between. The CDR3 contains 16 residues. The CDR3 bases are TGTGCCAGCAGCGACCGGGTCCTACTCGCTCCCGGGGAGCTGTTTTTT. Amino acid sequence: CASSDRVLLAPGELFF.

The chain combines TRBV12-3 or TRBV12-4 with TRBJ1-5; unclear D gene. V lost 6 bases to trimming and J lost 5 bases, with 11 bases between them. CDR3 size: 13 residues. The CDR3 DNA reads as TGTGCCAGCAGCGGGATCGGCCATCAGCCCCAGCATTTT. Translating gives CASSGIGHQPQHF.

The rearrangement uses TRBV24-1 and TRBJ2-5; 8 positions match TRBD1. CDR1 and CDR2 from the germline V gene are KGHDR and SFDVKD. The CDR3 loop spans 15 amino acids. The J segment lost 5 bases and the V segment lost 2 bases, leaving 6 bases of the junction unmatched. The CDR3 DNA follows: TGTGCCACCAGTGATTCGTCAGGGGGCGGCGAGACCCAGTACTTC. It yields the protein CATSDSSGGGETQYF.

The gene calls are TRBV5-1 and TRBJ1-5; 8 bases agree with TRBD1. This CDR3 is 16 amino acids long. Germline trimming cut 0 bases from V and 5 bases from J; bases unmatched to any gene: 7. Germline values: CDR1 SGHRS, CDR2 YFSETQ. CDR3 protein: CASSLGSTGGDQPQHF. In DNA, the CDR3 is TGCGCCAGCAGCTTGGGCTCAACAGGGGGGGATCAGCCCCAGCATTTT.

This chain connects TRBV11-2 to TRBJ2-7, with 9 bases lining up with TRBD2. This CDR3 has 15 amino acids. Per germline, CDR1 SGHAT and CDR2 FQNNGV. J gave up 6 bases and V 5 bases, and 11 bases lay outside the gene matches. CDR3 sequence reads: CASSPRMRGGLEQYF. In DNA, the CDR3 is TGTGCCAGCAGCCCCCGGATGCGGGGGGGCCTCGAGCAGTACTTC. The full variable domain, with the rest looked up from reference TRBV11-2 and TRBJ2-7, is EAGVAQSPRYKIIEKRQSVAFWCNPISGHATLYWYQQILGQGPKLLIQFQNNGVVDDSQLPKDRFSAERLKGVDSTLKIQPAKLEDSAVYLCASSPRMRGGLEQYFGPGTRLTVT.

This clone was observed once. J is TRBJ1-2 and V is TRBV11-2; possible D gene TRBD1, 6 bases. Trimming left V 5 bases short and J 4 bases short, with 14 bases between. The CDR3 is 14 residues long. In germline, CDR1 is SGHAT, CDR2 FQNNGV. The CDR3 bases are TGTGCCAGCAGCCCCTGGGACACTTCCTATGGCTACACCTTC. Translated, it gives CASSPWDTSYGYTF.

This clone was counted a single time. This chain uses TRBV5-4 with TRBJ2-7; 11 positions agree with TRBD2. Germline CDR1 SGHNT, CDR2 YYREEE (reference sequence). The CDR3 has 14 residues. V lost 2 bases, J lost 6 bases, and 4 bases stayed unmatched. The CDR3 coding sequence is TGTGCCAGCAGCTTCCGTCTAGCGGGGGGCGAGCAGTACTTC. It yields the protein CASSFRLAGGEQYF.

The chain carries TRBV7-8 and TRBJ2-1, with D unresolved. The CDR3 consists of 13 residues. The V gene's germline CDR1 is SGHVS and CDR2 FQNEAQ. Between the trimmed V and J ends, which lost 6 bases and 7 bases, there was a span of 13 bases. CDR3 nucleotides: TGTGCCAGCAGTTACTCGCTCTGGAATGAGCAGTTCTTC. This gives the protein CASSYSLWNEQFF.

Here the CDR3 reads CASSEERGIYGYTF. The CDR3 DNA reads as TGTGCCAGCAGTGAAGAGAGGGGGATCTATGGCTACACCTTC. The chain uses TRBV2 and TRBJ1-2; possibly TRBD1 for D (6 bases). The CDR3 loop spans 14 amino acids. V lost 1 base, J lost 4 bases, and 10 bases lay in between. The germline V gene encodes CDR1 SNHLY and CDR2 FYNNEI.

The CDR3, as DNA: TGTGCCAGCAGCGAGCCGGGGAGTTCCTACAATGAGCAGTTCTTC. It yields the protein CASSEPGSSYNEQFF. This chain joins TRBV28 and TRBJ2-1; a possible D gene is TRBD2 (5 bases). The CDR3 covers 15 residues. The V end lost 6 bases, the J end lost 1 base, and 13 bases lay between the germline ends. Per the germline V gene, CDR1 is MDHEN and CDR2 is SYDVKM.

The chain links TRBV19 to TRBJ1-2; TRBD1 might be the D (6 bases). The CDR3 sequence is 16 residues long. V lost 3 bases and J 2 bases, leaving 16 bases between the germline ends. Per the germline V gene, CDR1 is LNHDA and CDR2 is SQIVND (reference sequence). The CDR3 bases are TGTGCCAGTAGTATCTACGGGGGGGCCGTGAACTATGGCTACACCTTC. Amino acid sequence: CASSIYGGAVNYGYTF.

The chain links TRBV5-1 to TRBJ1-1; TRBD1 aligns across 7 bases. The V gene end was trimmed by 4 bases and the J gene end by 4 bases; junction bases not matched to a gene: 4. Germline lookup yields CDR1 SGHRS and CDR2 YFSETQ. The CDR3 consists of 13 residues. CDR3 coding DNA: TGCGCCAGCAGCGTACAGGGGTTCACTGAAGCTTTCTTT. Translated, it gives CASSVQGFTEAFF.

The rearrangement uses TRBV12-3 or TRBV12-4 and TRBJ1-1; tentatively, D is TRBD1 (5 bases). V lost 1 base to trimming and J lost 7 bases, with 7 bases between them. The CDR3 is 12 amino acids. The CDR3 protein is CASSLGQGEAFF. In DNA, the CDR3 is TGTGCCAGCAGTTTAGGGCAGGGTGAAGCTTTCTTT.

This sequence joins TRBV9 and TRBJ2-5, with a tentative D call TRBD2 (6 bases). Germline V gives CDR1 SGDLS, CDR2 YYNGEE. V was pared by 5 bases and J by 0 bases, with 14 bases between. CDR3 length: 15 residues. The CDR3 DNA sequence: TGTGCCAGCAGTTTCGGGGGTTCGTACCAAGAGACCCAGTACTTC. This codes for CASSFGGSYQETQYF.